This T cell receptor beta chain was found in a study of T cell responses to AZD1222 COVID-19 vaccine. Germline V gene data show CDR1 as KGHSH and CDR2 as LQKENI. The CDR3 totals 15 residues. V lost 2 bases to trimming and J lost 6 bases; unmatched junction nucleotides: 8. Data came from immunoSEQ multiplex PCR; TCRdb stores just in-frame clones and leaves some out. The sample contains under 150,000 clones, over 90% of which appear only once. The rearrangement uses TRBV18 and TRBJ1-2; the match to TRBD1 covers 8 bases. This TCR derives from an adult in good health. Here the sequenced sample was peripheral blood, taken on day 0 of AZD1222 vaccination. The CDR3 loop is CASSPIPGGIDGYTF. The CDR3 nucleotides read TGTGCCAGCTCACCAATTCCAGGGGGCATCGATGGCTACACCTTC.